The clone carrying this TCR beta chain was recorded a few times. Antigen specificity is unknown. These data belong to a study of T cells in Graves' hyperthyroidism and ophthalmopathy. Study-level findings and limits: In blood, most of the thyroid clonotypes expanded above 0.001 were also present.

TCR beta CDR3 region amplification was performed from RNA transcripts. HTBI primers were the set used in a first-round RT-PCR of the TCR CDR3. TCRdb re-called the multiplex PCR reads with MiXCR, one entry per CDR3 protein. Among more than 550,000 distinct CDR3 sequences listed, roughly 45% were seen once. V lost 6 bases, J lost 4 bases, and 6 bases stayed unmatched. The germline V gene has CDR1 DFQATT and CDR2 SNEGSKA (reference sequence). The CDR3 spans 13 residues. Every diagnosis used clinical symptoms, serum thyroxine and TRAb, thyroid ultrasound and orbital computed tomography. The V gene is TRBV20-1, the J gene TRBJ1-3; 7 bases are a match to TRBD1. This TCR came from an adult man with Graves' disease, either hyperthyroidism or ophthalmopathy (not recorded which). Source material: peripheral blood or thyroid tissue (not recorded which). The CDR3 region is CSATTGPGNTIYF. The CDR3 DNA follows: TGCAGTGCCACGACAGGGCCGGGAAACACCATATATTTT.